The clone carrying this T cell receptor (beta chain) was counted many times. Its matching antigen is unknown. They built TCR cDNA with 5'RACE template switching, a step that put in a universal primer site and UMIs. TCRdb independently ran MiXCR on the 5' RACE reads; one entry per CDR3 protein. This table holds fewer than 350,000 distinct CDR3 sequences, 3.5% to 4.5% found once. V dropped 2 bases and J dropped 0 bases, with 9 bases sitting between them. This CDR3 is 14 amino acids long. CDR1 and CDR2 (germline): DFQATT, SNEGSKA (reference sequence). The sample originates from a study of T cells after yellow fever vaccination. Turning to the study itself: Fractions with few cells were prepared using SMART-Seq v4 Ultra Low Input.

General study results and limits: Booster sampling recovered most clones from primary vaccination (nearly 98% CD4, around 90% CD8).

This receptor was obtained from a man aged 18 to 35 who received the YFV17D yellow fever vaccine. The chain uses TRBV20-1 and TRBJ2-3; D ambiguous. This sample comprised PBMCs, obtained 15 days after the yellow fever booster vaccination. CDR3 residues: CSARPQMSTDTQYF. The CDR3 bases are TGCAGTGCTAGACCCCAAATGAGCACAGATACGCAGTATTTT.